Listed below are T cell receptor beta chains from one sample, sequenced in a study of CD8 T cells in ankylosing spondylitis. In TCRdb, the 5' RACE reads were re-called with MiXCR into one record per CDR3 protein. The sample lists under 300,000 distinct CDR3 sequences, 9.5% to 12% occurring once. The sample consisted of blood, either unsorted or a sorted T cell fraction (not recorded which). These receptors were obtained from a male donor with ankylosing spondylitis or in good health (not recorded which). The CDR3 runs from the conserved cysteine through the conserved F or W.

V gene: TRBV7-2; J gene: TRBJ2-1; CDR3 protein: CASSLAGRGRTGEQFF
V gene: TRBV12-3/TRBV12-4; J gene: TRBJ1-6; CDR3 protein: CASSEGSGLSYNSPLHF
V gene: TRBV29-1; J gene: TRBJ2-2; CDR3 protein: CSVGQVTGELFF
V gene: TRBV12-3/TRBV12-4; J gene: TRBJ2-3; CDR3 protein: CASSPGAGFRAADTQYF
V gene: TRBV9; J gene: TRBJ1-2; CDR3 protein: CASRNPLQGNYGYTF
V gene: TRBV18; J gene: TRBJ2-1; CDR3 protein: CASSPDGGREQFF
V gene: TRBV5-1; J gene: TRBJ2-1; CDR3 protein: CASSLLTSGNEQFF
V gene: TRBV12-3/TRBV12-4; J gene: TRBJ1-1; CDR3 protein: CASSFAPRAEAFF
V gene: TRBV29-1; J gene: TRBJ1-2; CDR3 protein: CSVGQGNYGYTF
V gene: TRBV5-1; J gene: TRBJ2-3; CDR3 protein: CASSYYPGGEDTQYF
V gene: TRBV20-1; J gene: TRBJ2-7; CDR3 protein: CSANAGTGLDEQYF
V gene: TRBV4-1; J gene: TRBJ2-7; CDR3 protein: CASSLREWSSEQYF
V gene: TRBV5-1; J gene: TRBJ2-5; CDR3 protein: CASSLAQGMETQYF
V gene: TRBV13; J gene: TRBJ2-7; CDR3 protein: CASSATDSKYEQYF
V gene: TRBV15; J gene: TRBJ2-5; CDR3 protein: CATSRRKTQYF
V gene: TRBV5-1; J gene: TRBJ1-2; CDR3 protein: CASTEGTASDGYTF
V gene: TRBV6-2/TRBV6-3; J gene: TRBJ2-1; CDR3 protein: CASSYGGLPDYNEQFF
V gene: TRBV11-2; J gene: TRBJ2-3; CDR3 protein: CASSISRGSDTQYF
V gene: TRBV12-3/TRBV12-4; J gene: TRBJ2-2; CDR3 protein: CASSRQGTNTGELFF
V gene: TRBV7-2; J gene: TRBJ2-3; CDR3 protein: CASSLLGSGYSNTQYF
V gene: TRBV29-1; J gene: TRBJ2-7; CDR3 protein: CSVSPDRTSYEQYF
V gene: TRBV29-1; J gene: TRBJ1-1; CDR3 protein: CSAGPGAMNTEAFF
V gene: TRBV10-3; J gene: TRBJ2-1; CDR3 protein: CAISESSGRGEQFF
V gene: TRBV5-1; J gene: TRBJ1-1; CDR3 protein: CASSFSPEGDTEAFF
V gene: TRBV20-1; J gene: TRBJ2-7; CDR3 protein: CSAPPPYSYEQYF
V gene: TRBV20-1; J gene: TRBJ1-6; CDR3 protein: CSARDLAPTEYNSPLHF
V gene: TRBV4-2; J gene: TRBJ2-2; CDR3 protein: CASSPGTGIDTGELFF
V gene: TRBV12-3/TRBV12-4; J gene: TRBJ1-1; CDR3 protein: CASSPGSFSVTETFF
V gene: TRBV7-6; J gene: TRBJ2-2; CDR3 protein: CASSLLGQARELFF
V gene: TRBV5-1; J gene: TRBJ2-2; CDR3 protein: CASSPEGAGLTGELFF
V gene: TRBV3-1; J gene: TRBJ1-1; CDR3 protein: CASSQDLQWGMNTEAFF
V gene: TRBV12-3/TRBV12-4; J gene: TRBJ1-2; CDR3 protein: CASSLSGGAGGYTF
V gene: TRBV7-8; J gene: TRBJ1-1; CDR3 protein: CASSLAALMNTEAFF
V gene: TRBV20-1; J gene: TRBJ2-7; CDR3 protein: CSARPEREGPYEQYF
V gene: TRBV12-3/TRBV12-4; J gene: TRBJ2-2; CDR3 protein: CASSQGAVGLGELFF
V gene: TRBV28; J gene: TRBJ2-7; CDR3 protein: CASRVSGGLLEQYF
V gene: TRBV6-4; J gene: TRBJ1-1; CDR3 protein: CASSPSAGGANTEAFF
V gene: TRBV9; J gene: TRBJ1-1; CDR3 protein: CASSPGQGGYTEAFF
V gene: TRBV7-9; J gene: TRBJ1-5; CDR3 protein: CASSAGGSPLQPQHF
V gene: TRBV20-1; J gene: TRBJ2-7; CDR3 protein: CSAKSWTGDYEQYF
V gene: TRBV11-2; J gene: TRBJ2-7; CDR3 protein: CASRGTGGTERFSYEQYF
V gene: TRBV6-1; J gene: TRBJ2-2; CDR3 protein: CASRTDLGTGELFF
V gene: TRBV27; J gene: TRBJ2-3; CDR3 protein: CASSYGTRGTQYF
V gene: TRBV5-5; J gene: TRBJ2-3; CDR3 protein: CASSLNQALPSTDTQYF
V gene: TRBV28; J gene: TRBJ2-7; CDR3 protein: CASSLSRDYTYEQYF
V gene: TRBV5-1; J gene: TRBJ2-1; CDR3 protein: CASSPVVVSRYNEQFF
V gene: TRBV11-3; J gene: TRBJ2-2; CDR3 protein: CASARGAVFGELFF
V gene: TRBV7-2; J gene: TRBJ1-2; CDR3 protein: CASSVSTGGPEGYTF
V gene: TRBV12-3/TRBV12-4; J gene: TRBJ2-2; CDR3 protein: CASVRGTGELFF
V gene: TRBV12-3/TRBV12-4; J gene: TRBJ1-6; CDR3 protein: CASSAQGGSPLHF
V gene: TRBV3-1; J gene: TRBJ2-3; CDR3 protein: CASSQMVLAGGFDTQYF